This T cell receptor (beta chain) came from a study of blood T cell repertoires in COVID-19. Across the whole study: Sites across the United States, Italy and Spain contributed samples from acute and convalescent COVID-19. T cells, B-cell-depleted T cells, or PBMCs supplied cDNA or gDNA.

How the authors handled the data: Reference gene primer amplification in the assay estimated nucleated cell counts. The table came from immunoSEQ multiplex PCR; TCRdb's copy has only in-frame clones and leaves some out. V and J calls and clone size are as listed in that table; D and trimming were resolved from the DNA. The sample lists under 300,000 clones, 89% occurring once. The CDR3 has 13 amino acids. Germline V gene lookup returns CDR1 SNHLY and CDR2 FYNNEI. V was cut by 6 bases and J by 4 bases, with 10 bases left in between. The source is a woman aged 40 to 50 who had recovered from COVID-19. The chain combines TRBV2 with TRBJ1-3, with TRBD1 as a possible D gene (6 bases). The source material was PBMCs or T cells enriched from blood (not recorded which). Written as DNA, the CDR3 is TGTGCCAGCAGCGGGACACAGGGAAACACCATATATTTT. It is translated as CASSGTQGNTIYF.